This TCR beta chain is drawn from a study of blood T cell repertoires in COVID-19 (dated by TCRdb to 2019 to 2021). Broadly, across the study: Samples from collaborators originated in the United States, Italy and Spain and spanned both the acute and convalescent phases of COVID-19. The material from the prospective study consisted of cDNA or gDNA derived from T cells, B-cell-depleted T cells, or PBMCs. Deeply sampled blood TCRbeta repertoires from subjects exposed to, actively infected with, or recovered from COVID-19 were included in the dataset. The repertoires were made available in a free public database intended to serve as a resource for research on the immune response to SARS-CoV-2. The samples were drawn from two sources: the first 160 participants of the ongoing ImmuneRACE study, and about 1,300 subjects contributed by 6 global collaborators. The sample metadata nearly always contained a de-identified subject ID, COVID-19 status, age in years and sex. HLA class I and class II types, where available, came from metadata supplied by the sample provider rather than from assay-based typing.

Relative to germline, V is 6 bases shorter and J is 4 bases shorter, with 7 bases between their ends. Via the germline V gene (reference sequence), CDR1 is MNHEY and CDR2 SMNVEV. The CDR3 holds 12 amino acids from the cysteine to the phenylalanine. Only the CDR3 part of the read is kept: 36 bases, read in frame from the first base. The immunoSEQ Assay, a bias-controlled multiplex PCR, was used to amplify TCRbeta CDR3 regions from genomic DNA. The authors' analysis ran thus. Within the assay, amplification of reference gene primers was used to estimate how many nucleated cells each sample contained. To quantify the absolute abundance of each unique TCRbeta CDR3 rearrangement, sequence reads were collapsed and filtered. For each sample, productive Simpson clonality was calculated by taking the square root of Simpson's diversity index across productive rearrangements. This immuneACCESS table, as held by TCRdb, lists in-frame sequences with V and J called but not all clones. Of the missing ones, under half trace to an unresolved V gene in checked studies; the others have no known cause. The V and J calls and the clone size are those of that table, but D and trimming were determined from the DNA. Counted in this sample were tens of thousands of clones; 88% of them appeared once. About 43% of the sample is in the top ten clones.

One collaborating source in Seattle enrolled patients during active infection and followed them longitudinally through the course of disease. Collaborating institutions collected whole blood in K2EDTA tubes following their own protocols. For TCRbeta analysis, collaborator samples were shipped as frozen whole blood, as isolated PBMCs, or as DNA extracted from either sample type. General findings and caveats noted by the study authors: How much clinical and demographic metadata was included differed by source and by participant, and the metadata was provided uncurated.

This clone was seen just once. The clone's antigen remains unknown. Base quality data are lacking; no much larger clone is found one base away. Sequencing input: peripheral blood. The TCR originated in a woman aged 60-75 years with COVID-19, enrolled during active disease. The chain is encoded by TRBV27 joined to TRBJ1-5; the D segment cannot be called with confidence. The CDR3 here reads CASRAGNQPQHF. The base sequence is TGTGCCAGCAGGGCGGGGAATCAGCCCCAGCATTTT.